In this sample, the clone carrying this T cell receptor (beta chain) turned up many times. These data are taken from a study of T cell repertoires in cytomegalovirus infection. The length of the CDR3 is 13 residues. Germline values: CDR1 LGHDT, CDR2 YNNKEL (reference sequence). The V end was cut by 2 bases, the J end by 4 bases, with 8 bases between. One entry per CDR3 protein results from TCRdb running MiXCR on the reads. The repertoire has hundreds of thousands of distinct CDR3 sequences, approximately 10% of them found once; the top ten carry around 2.5%. The V and J genes are TRBV3-1 and TRBJ1-1; D remains ambiguous. The source is a human donor in good health (CMV status not recorded). Some clones in this sample may be carry-over from other donors' samples. The sequencing sample was made of PBMCs. CDR3 in DNA: TGTGCCAGCAGCCAATCATGGACCACTGAAGCTTTCTTT. It yields the protein CASSQSWTTEAFF.